This T cell receptor (beta chain) was captured by sequencing in a study of shared clonotypes between healthy human individuals. Turning to the study itself: CD4 naive and memory got three plates each, CD8 naive two, CD8 memory one.

Clones were read by immunoSEQ multiplex PCR, and TCRdb kept only the in-frame ones, dropping some. Of about 1,800,000 clones in the sample, about 95% were seen once. Positive CCR7 selection of CD45RO-negative cells yielded the naive CD8 cells, and terminally differentiated effector memory CD45RA+ cells were excluded. The CDR3 runs to 13 residues. Germline CDR1 is SGHDT and CDR2 is YYEEEE. V gave up 2 bases and J gave up 7 bases, with 12 bases separating them. A word on this clone: Its cognate antigen is unknown.

The study's findings and limits: Among the subsets, naive ones generally showed larger estimated richness than memory ones. Shared clonotypes: approximately 5% naive CD4, about 3.5% naive CD8, 2% to 2.5% memory CD4, over 0.3% memory CD8.

The source of this sequence is a man between 18 and 29 years old in good health. The rearrangement uses TRBV5-6 and TRBJ2-5, with D unclear. The specimen was naive CD8+ T cells sorted from blood. DNA of the CDR3: TGTGCCAGCAGCTTTGCCCTAACGGGGACCCAGTACTTC. Amino acid sequence: CASSFALTGTQYF.